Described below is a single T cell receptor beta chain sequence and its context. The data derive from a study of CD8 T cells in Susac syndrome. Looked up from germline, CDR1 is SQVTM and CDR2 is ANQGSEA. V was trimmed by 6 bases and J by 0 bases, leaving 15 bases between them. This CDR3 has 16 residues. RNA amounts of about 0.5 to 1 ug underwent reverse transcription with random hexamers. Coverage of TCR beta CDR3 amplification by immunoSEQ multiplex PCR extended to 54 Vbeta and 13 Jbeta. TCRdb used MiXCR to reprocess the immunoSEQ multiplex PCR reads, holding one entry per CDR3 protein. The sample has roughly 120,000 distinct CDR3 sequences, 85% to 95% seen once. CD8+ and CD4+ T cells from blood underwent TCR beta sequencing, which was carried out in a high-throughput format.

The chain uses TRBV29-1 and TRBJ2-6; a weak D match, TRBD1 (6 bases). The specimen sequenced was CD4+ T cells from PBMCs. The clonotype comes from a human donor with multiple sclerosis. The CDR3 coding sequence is TGCAGCGTCGGAAGGGCCAGGGGCTCTGGGGCCAACGTCCTGACTTTC. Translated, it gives CSVGRARGSGANVLTF.